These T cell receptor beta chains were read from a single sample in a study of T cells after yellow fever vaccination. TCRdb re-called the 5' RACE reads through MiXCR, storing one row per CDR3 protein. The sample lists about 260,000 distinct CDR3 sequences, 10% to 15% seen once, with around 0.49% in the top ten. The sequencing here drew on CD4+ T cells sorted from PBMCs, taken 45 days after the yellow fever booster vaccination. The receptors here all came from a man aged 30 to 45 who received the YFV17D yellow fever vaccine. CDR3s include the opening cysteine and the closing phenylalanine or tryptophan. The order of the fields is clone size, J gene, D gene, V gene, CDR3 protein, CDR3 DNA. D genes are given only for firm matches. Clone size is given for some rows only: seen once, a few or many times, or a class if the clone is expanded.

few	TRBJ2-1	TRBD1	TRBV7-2	CASSLVTGGKNEQFF	TGTGCCAGCAGCTTAGTTACAGGGGGCAAGAATGAGCAGTTCTTC
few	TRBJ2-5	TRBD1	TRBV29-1	CSVRMGQKEETQYF	TGCAGCGTTAGAATGGGACAGAAAGAAGAGACCCAGTACTTC
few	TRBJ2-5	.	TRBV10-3	CAISAYDSGIETQYF	TGTGCCATCAGTGCCTACGATTCTGGGATAGAGACCCAGTACTTC
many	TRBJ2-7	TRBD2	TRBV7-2	CASSLGLAGAYEQYF	TGTGCCAGCAGCTTGGGACTAGCGGGAGCCTACGAGCAGTACTTC
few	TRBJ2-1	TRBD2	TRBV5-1	CASRLNLAGVYNEQFF	TGCGCCAGCAGACTAAACCTAGCGGGAGTCTACAATGAGCAGTTCTTC
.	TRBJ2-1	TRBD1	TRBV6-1	CASRGTVYNEQFF	TGTGCCAGCAGGGGGACAGTCTACAATGAGCAGTTCTTC
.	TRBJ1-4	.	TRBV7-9	CASSLPRQLQSEKLFF	TGTGCCAGCAGCTTACCCCGACAGCTTCAATCGGAAAAACTGTTTTTT
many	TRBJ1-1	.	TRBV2	CASSQSRDGKAFF	TGTGCCAGCAGCCAGTCCCGGGACGGAAAAGCTTTCTTT
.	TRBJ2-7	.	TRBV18	CASSPPGVNEQYF	TGTGCCAGCTCACCACCGGGGGTAAACGAGCAGTACTTC
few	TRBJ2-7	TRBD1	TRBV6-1	CASRGWTGPHEQYF	TGTGCCAGCAGAGGATGGACAGGGCCCCACGAGCAGTACTTC
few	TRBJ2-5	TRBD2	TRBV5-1	CASSSLGASGQETQYF	TGCGCCAGCAGCTCCCTAGGGGCTAGCGGCCAAGAGACCCAGTACTTC
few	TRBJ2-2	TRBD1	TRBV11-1	CASSLRRTGIANTGELFF	TGTGCCAGCAGCTTAAGGAGGACAGGGATAGCGAACACCGGGGAGCTGTTTTTT
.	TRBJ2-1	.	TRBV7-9	CASSPSGRRDEQFF	TGTGCCAGCAGCCCCTCGGGTCGGCGGGATGAGCAGTTCTTC
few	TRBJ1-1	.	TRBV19	CASSIRQGSDTEAFF	TGTGCCAGTAGTATCCGGCAAGGTTCGGACACTGAAGCTTTCTTT
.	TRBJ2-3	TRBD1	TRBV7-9	CASSRQGAQSGTQYF	TGTGCCAGCAGTAGACAGGGGGCGCAATCGGGAACGCAGTATTTT
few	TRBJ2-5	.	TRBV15	CATSRDHETQYF	TGTGCCACCAGCAGAGATCATGAGACCCAGTACTTC
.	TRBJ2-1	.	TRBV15	CATSRDQLANEQFF	TGTGCCACCAGCAGAGATCAACTGGCCAATGAGCAGTTCTTC
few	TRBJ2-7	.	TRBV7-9	CASSLDRVTYEQYF	TGTGCCAGCAGCTTAGATCGGGTGACCTACGAGCAGTACTTC
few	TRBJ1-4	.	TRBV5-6	CASSLAGLNEKLFF	TGTGCCAGCAGCTTGGCGGGGCTTAATGAAAAACTGTTTTTT
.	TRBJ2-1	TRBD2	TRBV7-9	CASRQSSGISYNEQFF	TGTGCCAGCAGGCAGTCTAGCGGAATCTCCTACAATGAGCAGTTCTTC
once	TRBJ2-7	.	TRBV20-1	CSARDPSASYEHYF	TGCAGTGCTAGAGATCCTAGCGCCTCGTACGAGCATTACTTC
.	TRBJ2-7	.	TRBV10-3	CAIRRDRGEQYF	TGTGCCATCCGAAGGGACCGCGGCGAGCAGTACTTC
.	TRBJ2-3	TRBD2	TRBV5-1	CASSLATSGKRGSDTQYF	TGCGCCAGCAGCTTGGCGACTAGCGGGAAGAGGGGTTCAGATACGCAGTATTTT
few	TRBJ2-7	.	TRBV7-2	CASSRQAGTYEQYF	TGTGCCAGCAGCAGACAGGCGGGTACCTACGAGCAGTACTTC
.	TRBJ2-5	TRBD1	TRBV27	CASSLWQGAGETQYF	TGTGCCAGCAGTTTGTGGCAGGGGGCAGGGGAGACCCAGTACTTC
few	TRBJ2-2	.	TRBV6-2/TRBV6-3	CASSYLMNTGELFF	TGTGCCAGCAGTTACTTAATGAACACCGGGGAGCTGTTTTTT
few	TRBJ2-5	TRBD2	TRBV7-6	CASSLLRLAGGETQYF	TGTGCCAGCAGCTTATTGCGGCTAGCGGGAGGTGAGACCCAGTACTTC
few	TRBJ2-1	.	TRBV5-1	CASSATGTSTNEQFF	TGCGCCAGCAGCGCTACCGGGACAAGCACAAATGAGCAGTTCTTC